This entry lists 9 T cell receptor beta chains sequenced from one sample in a study of PD-L1 blockade in urothelial cancer (dated by TCRdb to the late 2010s). The library was produced with the immunoSEQ multiplex PCR assay. TCRdb took over this immuneACCESS table, retaining in-frame rearrangements with V and J assigned. Such tables are incomplete; in checked studies, under half of the missing clones stem from an unresolved V gene, and the remainder is unexplained. The sample table records tens of thousands of clones; about 82% of these occur just once. The ten largest clones take up about 6.7% of the sample. The sample's time point label, decoded: pretreatment peripheral blood. The material sequenced was PBMCs, taken around atezolizumab (anti-PD-L1) treatment. These receptors came from a man aged 35-49 years with urothelial cancer.

The chain couples TRBV9 to TRBJ1-1; TRBD1 agrees at 8 bases. Germline V gives CDR1 SGDLS, CDR2 YYNGEE. The V and J ends lost 6 bases and 4 bases, in that order; junction bases with no gene match: 5. CDR3 size: 13 residues. CDR3 sequence reads: CASIQGAGTEAFF. CDR3 DNA: TGTGCCAGCATCCAGGGGGCTGGCACTGAAGCTTTCTTT.

The chain has TRBV11-2 and TRBJ2-2, with a weak D call TRBD1 (5 bases). This CDR3 contains 16 residues. The germline V gene has CDR1 SGHAT and CDR2 FQNNGV. The germline V and J ends were trimmed by 0 bases and 8 bases, with 16 bases remaining between them. CDR3 DNA sequence: TGTGCCAGCAGCTTAGATTCGGCACAGGTCGGTGGGGAGCTGTTTTTT. Translated: CASSLDSAQVGGELFF. Complete variable domain (other parts from reference TRBV11-2 and TRBJ2-2): EAGVAQSPRYKIIEKRQSVAFWCNPISGHATLYWYQQILGQGPKLLIQFQNNGVVDDSQLPKDRFSAERLKGVDSTLKIQPAKLEDSAVYLCASSLDSAQVGGELFFGEGSRLTVL.

V and J are TRBV4-2 and TRBJ1-2; 9 bases match TRBD1. The V gene's germline CDR1 is LGHNA and CDR2 YNFKEQ. There are 16 residues in the CDR3. The junction had 14 bases not matched to a gene; V was cut back by 4 bases and J by 8 bases. The CDR3 protein is CASSLEERTGAGGYTF. In DNA, the CDR3 is TGTGCCAGCAGCCTCGAAGAAAGGACAGGGGCGGGGGGCTACACCTTC.

This rearrangement joins TRBV30 to TRBJ1-1, with a possible D match to TRBD1 (6 bases). The germline V gene encodes CDR1 GTSNPN and CDR2 SVGIG (reference sequence). The CDR3 loop spans 14 amino acids. V gave up 0 bases and J gave up 3 bases, with 11 bases separating them. CDR3 protein: CAWSVPGADTEAFF. The CDR3 nucleotides read TGTGCCTGGAGTGTACCAGGGGCGGACACTGAAGCTTTCTTT.

The chain links TRBV28 to TRBJ2-2, with TRBD1 matching 8 bases. Germline lookup yields CDR1 MDHEN and CDR2 SYDVKM. Trimming took 5 bases from V and 4 from J; bases not matched to a gene: 9. The CDR3 is 16 amino acids. This chain's CDR3 is CASSLTTGGGTGELFF. CDR3 sequence (DNA): TGTGCCAGCAGTCTCACTACAGGGGGTGGCACCGGGGAGCTGTTTTTT.

CDR3 in DNA: TGTGCCAGCAGTCCAGGGGGGACCAAGGGCGAGCAGTACTTC. As protein: CASSPGGTKGEQYF. The chain uses TRBV28 and TRBJ2-7; maybe TRBD1 (7 bases). Germline CDR1 MDHEN, CDR2 SYDVKM. The V and J ends lost 5 bases and 6 bases respectively, with 17 bases between them. The CDR3 sequence is 14 residues long. Looking up the rest from reference TRBV28 and TRBJ2-7 gives the full variable domain: DVKVTQSSRYLVKRTGEKVFLECVQDMDHENMFWYRQDPGLGLRLIYFSYDVKMKEKGDIPEGYSVSREKKERFSLILESASTNQTSMYLCASSPGGTKGEQYFGPGTRLTVT.

The chain recombines TRBV30 with TRBJ2-7; tentatively, D is TRBD1 (6 bases). CDR1 is GTSNPN, CDR2 SVGIG, per germline (reference sequence). The CDR3 length is 14 residues. Trimming removed 4 bases at V and 4 bases at J, with 17 bases between. The CDR3 bases are TGTGCCTGGAAATGGGGGACATACACATACGAGCAGTACTTC. This translates into CAWKWGTYTYEQYF.

The rearrangement links TRBV4-1 to TRBJ2-1, with D possibly being TRBD1 (6 bases). Trimming cost V 4 bases and J 6 bases, with 16 bases left between them. This CDR3 has 15 residues. CDR1 and CDR2 (germline): MGHRA, YSYEKL. As DNA, the CDR3 is TGCGCCAGCAGCCCCACCGGGACACTTGCCAATGAGCAGTTCTTC. As protein: CASSPTGTLANEQFF.

The chain links TRBV6-5 to TRBJ1-5, with a possible D match to TRBD1 (5 bases). The CDR3 covers 15 residues. Germline loops: CDR1 MNHEY, CDR2 SVGAGI. Trimming shortened V by 0 bases and J by 3 bases, and 9 bases separated the two germline ends. The DNA for the CDR3 is TGTGCCAGCAGTTACTCCCGGGACTTCAATCAGCCCCAGCATTTT. Its translation: CASSYSRDFNQPQHF.